The source of this T cell receptor beta chain is a study of Graves' ophthalmopathy and Graves' hyperthyroidism. This clonotype was detected many times. Fresh peripheral blood, around 10 ml, was the PBMC source. The germline V gene has CDR1 SQVTM and CDR2 ANQGSEA. This CDR3 region has 14 residues. V was pared by 8 bases and J by 2 bases, with 18 bases between. Transcripts of RNA were the source for amplifying TCR beta CDR3 regions. HTBI primers were used in a first-round RT-PCR, which preceded a second-round multiplex PCR. TCRdb redid the calling of the multiplex PCR reads with MiXCR, one entry per CDR3 protein. The sample has approximately 700,000 distinct CDR3 sequences; approximately 40% are singletons.

This sequence joins TRBV29-1 and TRBJ2-5, with D possibly TRBD1 on 7 matching bases. Sequencing used peripheral blood. This clonotype was obtained from an adult man with Graves' ophthalmopathy. The CDR3 spells CSFIAGQLQETQYF. The CDR3 DNA sequence: TGCAGCTTTATTGCGGGACAGTTACAAGAGACCCAGTACTTC.